A selection of T cell receptor beta chains follows, all from one sample in a study of CD8 T cells in ankylosing spondylitis. TCRdb reprocessed the 5' RACE reads with MiXCR, giving one entry per CDR3 protein. This sample yields some 250,000 distinct CDR3 sequences, of which 8.6% are seen a single time; nearly 7% belongs to the top ten. Sequenced input: blood, either unsorted or a sorted T cell fraction (not recorded which). These receptor sequences come from a male donor with ankylosing spondylitis or in good health (not recorded which). Both conserved end residues are part of each CDR3. A D gene is named only where the DNA matches it firmly. Size tells how often a clone was seen (once, few, many) or the class of an expanded clone, and some rows leave it out.

CDR3 protein: CASGLLRDRNTGELFF
CDR3 DNA: TGTGCTAGTGGTTTGTTGCGGGACAGGAACACCGGGGAGCTGTTTTTT
V gene: TRBV12-5
J gene: TRBJ2-2
clone size: many
D gene: NA

CDR3 protein: CASSSEAGSYNEQFF
CDR3 DNA: TGCGCCAGCAGCAGTGAGGCGGGCTCCTACAATGAGCAGTTCTTC
V gene: TRBV5-1
J gene: TRBJ2-1
clone size: many
D gene: NA

CDR3 protein: CASSPRQGSSSYNEQFF
CDR3 DNA: TGTGCCAGCTCACCACGTCAGGGGTCAAGCTCCTACAATGAGCAGTTCTTC
V gene: TRBV18
J gene: TRBJ2-1
clone size: NA
D gene: NA

CDR3 protein: CASSLAAGPGETQYF
CDR3 DNA: TGTGCCAGCAGCTTGGCTGCGGGTCCGGGAGAGACCCAGTACTTC
V gene: TRBV5-6
J gene: TRBJ2-5
clone size: many
D gene: NA

CDR3 protein: CAWRRGGELFF
CDR3 DNA: TGTGCCTGGAGACGGGGCGGGGAGCTGTTTTTT
V gene: TRBV30
J gene: TRBJ2-2
clone size: NA
D gene: NA

CDR3 protein: CAWSMWWGRSAPGSGANVLTF
CDR3 DNA: TGTGCCTGGAGTATGTGGTGGGGCCGGTCGGCCCCTGGCTCTGGGGCCAACGTCCTGACTTTC
V gene: TRBV30
J gene: TRBJ2-6
clone size: NA
D gene: NA

CDR3 protein: CASSQLAGEETQYF
CDR3 DNA: TGTGCCAGCAGCCAACTAGCGGGGGAAGAGACCCAGTACTTC
V gene: TRBV3-1
J gene: TRBJ2-5
clone size: few
D gene: TRBD2

CDR3 protein: CASSLDPNYEQYF
CDR3 DNA: TGCGCCAGCAGCTTAGACCCGAACTACGAGCAGTACTTC
V gene: TRBV5-1
J gene: TRBJ2-7
clone size: many
D gene: NA

CDR3 protein: CASSFSGTGTYGYTF
CDR3 DNA: TGCGCCAGCAGTTTCTCCGGGACAGGGACCTATGGCTACACCTTC
V gene: TRBV5-1
J gene: TRBJ1-2
clone size: many
D gene: TRBD1

CDR3 protein: CASSQGLLSSSYNEQFF
CDR3 DNA: TGCGCCAGCAGCCAAGGGCTACTTTCCAGCTCCTACAATGAGCAGTTCTTC
V gene: TRBV4-1
J gene: TRBJ2-1
clone size: many
D gene: NA

CDR3 protein: CAISESTQGSNYGYTF
CDR3 DNA: TGTGCCATCAGTGAGTCGACACAGGGGAGTAACTATGGCTACACCTTC
V gene: TRBV10-3
J gene: TRBJ1-2
clone size: many
D gene: TRBD1

CDR3 protein: CASSLERTGGNEQYF
CDR3 DNA: TGCGCCAGCAGCTTGGAGAGGACAGGGGGAAACGAGCAGTACTTC
V gene: TRBV5-1
J gene: TRBJ2-7
clone size: many
D gene: TRBD1

CDR3 protein: CASSDGGSYTEAFF
CDR3 DNA: TGTGCCAGCAGTGACGGAGGGTCATACACTGAAGCTTTCTTT
V gene: TRBV11-1
J gene: TRBJ1-1
clone size: many
D gene: NA

CDR3 protein: CASSLVLAGVPEQYF
CDR3 DNA: TGTGCCAGCAGCTTAGTTCTAGCGGGAGTCCCCGAGCAGTACTTC
V gene: TRBV7-9
J gene: TRBJ2-7
clone size: few
D gene: TRBD2

CDR3 protein: CASARDSYNEQFF
CDR3 DNA: TGTGCCAGTGCCCGGGACAGCTACAATGAGCAGTTCTTC
V gene: TRBV19
J gene: TRBJ2-1
clone size: many
D gene: TRBD1

CDR3 protein: CASSQERHGGNEQFF
CDR3 DNA: TGCGCCAGCAGCCAAGAAAGACATGGGGGCAATGAGCAGTTCTTC
V gene: TRBV4-3
J gene: TRBJ2-1
clone size: many
D gene: NA

CDR3 protein: CASSLSTLGETQYF
CDR3 DNA: TGTGCCAGCAGTTTATCGACTCTTGGGGAGACCCAGTACTTC
V gene: TRBV12-3/TRBV12-4
J gene: TRBJ2-5
clone size: many
D gene: NA

CDR3 protein: CATGRIQETQYF
CDR3 DNA: TGTGCCACTGGACGGATACAAGAGACCCAGTACTTC
V gene: TRBV7-6
J gene: TRBJ2-5
clone size: many
D gene: NA

CDR3 protein: CASSYRTGAESTDTQYF
CDR3 DNA: TGTGCCAGCAGCTACCGGACAGGGGCGGAGAGCACAGATACGCAGTATTTT
V gene: TRBV7-9
J gene: TRBJ2-3
clone size: NA
D gene: TRBD1

CDR3 protein: CATSRDLGSGANVLTF
CDR3 DNA: TGTGCCACCAGCAGAGATCTGGGCTCTGGGGCCAACGTCCTGACTTTC
V gene: TRBV15
J gene: TRBJ2-6
clone size: NA
D gene: NA

CDR3 protein: CASRKGGTDTQYF
CDR3 DNA: TGTGCCAGCAGGAAAGGGGGCACAGATACGCAGTATTTT
V gene: TRBV7-2
J gene: TRBJ2-3
clone size: many
D gene: NA

CDR3 protein: CSATENTGELFF
CDR3 DNA: TGCAGCGCGACAGAAAACACCGGGGAGCTGTTTTTT
V gene: TRBV29-1
J gene: TRBJ2-2
clone size: many
D gene: NA

CDR3 protein: CASSKRDRGYGYTF
CDR3 DNA: TGTGCCAGCAGCAAAAGGGACAGGGGCTATGGCTACACCTTC
V gene: TRBV5-6
J gene: TRBJ1-2
clone size: NA
D gene: TRBD1

CDR3 protein: CASSLGEVYEQYF
CDR3 DNA: TGTGCCAGCAGTTTAGGCGAGGTTTACGAGCAGTACTTC
V gene: TRBV12-3/TRBV12-4
J gene: TRBJ2-7
clone size: many
D gene: NA

CDR3 protein: CASSIEGSGNTIYF
CDR3 DNA: TGTGCCAGTAGTATAGAGGGTTCTGGAAACACCATATATTTT
V gene: TRBV19
J gene: TRBJ1-3
clone size: NA
D gene: NA

CDR3 protein: CASSVAEGRGETQYF
CDR3 DNA: TGTGCCAGCAGCGTAGCAGAGGGTCGAGGAGAGACCCAGTACTTC
V gene: TRBV9
J gene: TRBJ2-5
clone size: many
D gene: NA

CDR3 protein: CASSEAGPIELFF
CDR3 DNA: TGTGCCAGCAGTGAAGCGGGACCGATAGAGCTGTTTTTT
V gene: TRBV2
J gene: TRBJ2-2
clone size: many
D gene: NA

CDR3 protein: CASSLGDRGRGTDTQYF
CDR3 DNA: TGTGCCAGCAGTTTAGGGGACAGGGGGCGGGGGACAGATACGCAGTATTTT
V gene: TRBV12-3/TRBV12-4
J gene: TRBJ2-3
clone size: few
D gene: TRBD1

CDR3 protein: CAISVGMGNEKLFF
CDR3 DNA: TGTGCCATCAGTGTGGGCATGGGGAATGAAAAACTGTTTTTT
V gene: TRBV10-3
J gene: TRBJ1-4
clone size: NA
D gene: NA

CDR3 protein: CASSSSTGGRTEAFF
CDR3 DNA: TGTGCCAGCAGCTCCTCGACAGGGGGCCGTACTGAAGCTTTCTTT
V gene: TRBV27
J gene: TRBJ1-1
clone size: NA
D gene: TRBD1

CDR3 protein: CAWTLGTANSPLHF
CDR3 DNA: TGTGCCTGGACACTCGGGACAGCGAATTCACCCCTCCACTTT
V gene: TRBV30
J gene: TRBJ1-6
clone size: many
D gene: TRBD1

CDR3 protein: CAWTRDLHEKLFF
CDR3 DNA: TGTGCCTGGACCCGGGACCTCCATGAAAAACTGTTTTTT
V gene: TRBV30
J gene: TRBJ1-4
clone size: NA
D gene: NA

CDR3 protein: CSVDRETQYF
CDR3 DNA: TGCAGCGTGGACAGAGAGACCCAGTACTTC
V gene: TRBV29-1
J gene: TRBJ2-5
clone size: many
D gene: NA

CDR3 protein: CASSQMDVFF
CDR3 DNA: TGTGCCAGCAGCCAAATGGACGTATTCTTC
V gene: TRBV7-9
J gene: TRBJ1-2
clone size: few
D gene: NA

CDR3 protein: CASSETSGANVLTF
CDR3 DNA: TGCGCCAGCAGCGAAACCTCTGGGGCCAACGTCCTGACTTTC
V gene: TRBV5-1
J gene: TRBJ2-6
clone size: many
D gene: NA

CDR3 protein: CASCRDREETQYF
CDR3 DNA: TGTGCCAGCTGCAGGGACAGGGAAGAGACCCAGTACTTC
V gene: TRBV7-2
J gene: TRBJ2-5
clone size: many
D gene: TRBD1

CDR3 protein: CASSSQGAAGNTIYF
CDR3 DNA: TGTGCCAGCAGCTCCCAGGGGGCGGCTGGAAACACCATATATTTT
V gene: TRBV7-8
J gene: TRBJ1-3
clone size: many
D gene: TRBD1

CDR3 protein: CASSQEMALGTEAFF
CDR3 DNA: TGTGCCAGCAGCCAAGAAATGGCGCTCGGGACTGAAGCTTTCTTT
V gene: TRBV3-1
J gene: TRBJ1-1
clone size: NA
D gene: NA

CDR3 protein: CASSHLSGYEQYF
CDR3 DNA: TGTGCCAGCAGCCATCTTTCCGGCTACGAGCAGTACTTC
V gene: TRBV7-2
J gene: TRBJ2-7
clone size: few
D gene: NA

CDR3 protein: CASSSGPGVSYEQYF
CDR3 DNA: TGTGCCAGCAGCTCCGGACCTGGAGTGTCTTACGAGCAGTACTTC
V gene: TRBV7-9
J gene: TRBJ2-7
clone size: many
D gene: NA

CDR3 protein: CASSLAPSAETQYF
CDR3 DNA: TGTGCCAGCAGCTTAGCGCCGAGTGCAGAGACCCAGTACTTC
V gene: TRBV7-6
J gene: TRBJ2-5
clone size: few
D gene: NA